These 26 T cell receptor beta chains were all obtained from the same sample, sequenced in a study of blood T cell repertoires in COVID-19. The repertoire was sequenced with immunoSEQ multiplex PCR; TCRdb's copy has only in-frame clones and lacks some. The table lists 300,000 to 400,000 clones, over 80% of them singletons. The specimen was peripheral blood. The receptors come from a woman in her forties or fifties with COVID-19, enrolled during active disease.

Written as DNA, the CDR3 is TGTGCCAGCAGCTTGTCAGGGATAGATAGCAATCAGCCCCAGCATTTT. Translated, it gives CASSLSGIDSNQPQHF. V usage is TRBV5-4 and J usage is TRBJ1-5, with D perhaps TRBD1 (5 bases). The CDR3 is 16 residues long. V lost 1 base to trimming and J lost 0 bases, with 11 bases between them. CDR1 SGHNT and CDR2 YYREEE come from the germline V gene (reference sequence).

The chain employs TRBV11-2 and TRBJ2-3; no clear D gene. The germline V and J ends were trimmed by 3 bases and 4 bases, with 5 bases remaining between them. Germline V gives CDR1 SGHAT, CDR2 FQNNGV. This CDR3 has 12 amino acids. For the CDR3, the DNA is TGTGCCAGCAGCTTGGCAGCAGATACGCAGTATTTT. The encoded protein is CASSLAADTQYF.

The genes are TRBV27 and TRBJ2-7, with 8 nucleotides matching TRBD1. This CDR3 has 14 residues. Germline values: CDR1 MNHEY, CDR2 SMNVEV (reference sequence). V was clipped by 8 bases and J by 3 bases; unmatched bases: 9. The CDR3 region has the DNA TGTGCCAGCGGGAGCGGACAGGGACTCTACGAGCAGTACTTC. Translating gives CASGSGQGLYEQYF.

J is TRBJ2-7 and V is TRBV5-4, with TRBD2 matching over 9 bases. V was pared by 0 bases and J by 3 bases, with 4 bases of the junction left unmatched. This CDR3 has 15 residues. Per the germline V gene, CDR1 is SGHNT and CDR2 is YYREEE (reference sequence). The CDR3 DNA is TGTGCCAGCAGCTTGGTGCGGGAGGGATACTACGAGCAGTACTTC. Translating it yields CASSLVREGYYEQYF. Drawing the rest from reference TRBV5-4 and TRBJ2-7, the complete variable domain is ETGVTQSPTHLIKTRGQQVTLRCSSQSGHNTVSWYQQALGQGPQFIFQYYREEENGRGNFPPRFSGLQFPNYSSELNVNALELDDSALYLCASSLVREGYYEQYFGPGTRLTVT.

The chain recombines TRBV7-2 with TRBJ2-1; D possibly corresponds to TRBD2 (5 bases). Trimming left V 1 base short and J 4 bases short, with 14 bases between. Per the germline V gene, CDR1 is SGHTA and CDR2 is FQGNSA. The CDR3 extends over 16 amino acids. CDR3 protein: CASSLEGGPGYNEQFF. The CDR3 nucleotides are TGTGCCAGCAGCTTAGAGGGCGGGCCGGGATACAATGAGCAGTTCTTC.

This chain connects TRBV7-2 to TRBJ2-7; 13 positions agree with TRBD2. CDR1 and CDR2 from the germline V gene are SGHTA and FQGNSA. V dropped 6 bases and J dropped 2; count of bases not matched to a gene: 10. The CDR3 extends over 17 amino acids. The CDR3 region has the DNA TGTGCCAGCAGGCTTGACCATGGACTAGCGGGAGCCTACGAGCAGTACTTC. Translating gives CASRLDHGLAGAYEQYF.

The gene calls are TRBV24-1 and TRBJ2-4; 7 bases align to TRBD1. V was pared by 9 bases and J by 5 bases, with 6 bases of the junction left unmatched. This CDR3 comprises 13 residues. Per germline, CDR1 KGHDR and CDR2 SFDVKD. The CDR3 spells CATARDSQNIQYF. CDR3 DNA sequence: TGTGCCACCGCAAGGGACAGCCAAAACATTCAGTACTTC.

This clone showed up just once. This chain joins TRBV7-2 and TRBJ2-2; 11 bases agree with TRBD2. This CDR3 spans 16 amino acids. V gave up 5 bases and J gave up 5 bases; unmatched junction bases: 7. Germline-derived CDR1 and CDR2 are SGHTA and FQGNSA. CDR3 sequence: CASSPGLAGATGELFF. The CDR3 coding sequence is TGTGCCAGCAGCCCCGGACTAGCGGGTGCAACCGGGGAGCTGTTTTTT.

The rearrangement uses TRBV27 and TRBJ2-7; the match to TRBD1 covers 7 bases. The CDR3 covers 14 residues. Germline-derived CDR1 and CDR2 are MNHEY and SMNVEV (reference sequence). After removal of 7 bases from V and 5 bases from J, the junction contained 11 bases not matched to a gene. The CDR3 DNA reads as TGTGCCAGCACCATTAGACAGGGATGGGACGAGCAGTACTTC. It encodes CASTIRQGWDEQYF.

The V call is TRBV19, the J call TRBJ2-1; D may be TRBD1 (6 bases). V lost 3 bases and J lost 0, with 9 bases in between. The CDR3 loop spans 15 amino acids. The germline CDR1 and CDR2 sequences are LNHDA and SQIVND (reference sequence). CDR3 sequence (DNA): TGTGCCAGTAGTATGGGCAGGGGCTCCTACAATGAGCAGTTCTTC. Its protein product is CASSMGRGSYNEQFF.

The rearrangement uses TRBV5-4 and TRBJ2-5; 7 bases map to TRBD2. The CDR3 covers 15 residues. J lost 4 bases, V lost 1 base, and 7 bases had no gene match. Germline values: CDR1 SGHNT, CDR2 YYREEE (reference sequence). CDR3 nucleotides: TGTGCCAGCAGCTTGAGGGCGGGAGTCGGAGAGACCCAGTACTTC. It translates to CASSLRAGVGETQYF.

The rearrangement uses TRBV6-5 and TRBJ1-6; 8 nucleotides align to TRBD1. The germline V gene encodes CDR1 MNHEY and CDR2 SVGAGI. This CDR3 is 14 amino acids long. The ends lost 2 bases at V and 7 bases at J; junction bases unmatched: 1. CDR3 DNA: TGTGCCAGCAGTTACGGGACAGGAAATTCACCCCTCCACTTT. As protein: CASSYGTGNSPLHF.

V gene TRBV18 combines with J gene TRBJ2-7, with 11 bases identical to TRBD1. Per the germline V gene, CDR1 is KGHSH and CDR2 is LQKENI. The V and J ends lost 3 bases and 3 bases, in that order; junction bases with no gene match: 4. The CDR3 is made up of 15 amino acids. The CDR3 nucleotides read TGTGCCAGCTCACCTGAGGGACAGGGGGGCTACGAGCAGTACTTC. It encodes CASSPEGQGGYEQYF.

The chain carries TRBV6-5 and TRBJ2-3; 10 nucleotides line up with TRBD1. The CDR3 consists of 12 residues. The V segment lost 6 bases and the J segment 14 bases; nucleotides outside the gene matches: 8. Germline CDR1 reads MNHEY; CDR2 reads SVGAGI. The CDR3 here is CASRGSTGGMYF. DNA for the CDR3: TGTGCCAGCAGGGGATCGACAGGGGGCATGTATTTT.

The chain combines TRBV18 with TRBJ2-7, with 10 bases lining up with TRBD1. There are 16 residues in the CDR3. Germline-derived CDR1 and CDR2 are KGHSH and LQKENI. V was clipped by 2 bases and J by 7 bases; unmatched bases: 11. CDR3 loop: CASSPGLRQGAGEQYF. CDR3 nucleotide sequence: TGTGCCAGCTCACCAGGTTTGCGACAGGGGGCTGGAGAGCAGTACTTC.

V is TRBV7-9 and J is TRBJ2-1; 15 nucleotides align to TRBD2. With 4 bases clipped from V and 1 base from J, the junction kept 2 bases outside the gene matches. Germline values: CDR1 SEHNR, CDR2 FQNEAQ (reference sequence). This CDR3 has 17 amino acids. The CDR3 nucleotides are TGTGCCAGCAGCTCCGGGACTAGCGGGAGGTCCTACAATGAGCAGTTCTTC. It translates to CASSSGTSGRSYNEQFF.

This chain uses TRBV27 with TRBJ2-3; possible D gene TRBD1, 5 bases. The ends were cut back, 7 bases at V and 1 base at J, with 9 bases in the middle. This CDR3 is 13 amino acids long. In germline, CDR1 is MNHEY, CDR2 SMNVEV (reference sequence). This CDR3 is CASIGAGTDTQYF. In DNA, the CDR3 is TGTGCCAGCATTGGGGCGGGCACAGATACGCAGTATTTT.

This CDR3 reads CASSRQGRHEQYF. CDR3 DNA: TGTGCCAGCAGCCGACAGGGGCGGCACGAGCAGTACTTC. V gene TRBV7-7 combines with J gene TRBJ2-7; TRBD1 aligns across 8 bases. Germline V gives CDR1 SSHAT, CDR2 FNYEAQ (reference sequence). The CDR3 is 13 amino acids. Unmatched junction bases numbered 5, after V lost 5 bases and J lost 5 bases.

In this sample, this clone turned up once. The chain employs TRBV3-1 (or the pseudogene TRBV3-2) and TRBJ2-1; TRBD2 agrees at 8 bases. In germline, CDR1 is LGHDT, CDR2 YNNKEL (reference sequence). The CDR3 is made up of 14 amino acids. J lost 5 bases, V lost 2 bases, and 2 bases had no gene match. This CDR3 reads CASSQSGGNNEQFF. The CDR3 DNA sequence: TGTGCCAGCAGCCAATCGGGAGGGAACAATGAGCAGTTCTTC.

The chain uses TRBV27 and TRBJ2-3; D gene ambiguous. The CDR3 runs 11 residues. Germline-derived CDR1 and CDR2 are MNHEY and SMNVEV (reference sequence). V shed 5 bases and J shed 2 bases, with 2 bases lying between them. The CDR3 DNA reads TGTGCCAGCAGTCACACAGATACGCAGTATTTT. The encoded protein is CASSHTDTQYF.

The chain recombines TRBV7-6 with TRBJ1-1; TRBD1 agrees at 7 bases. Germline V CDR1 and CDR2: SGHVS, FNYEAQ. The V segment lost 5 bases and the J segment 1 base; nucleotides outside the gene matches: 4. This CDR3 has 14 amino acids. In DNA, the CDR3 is TGTGCCAGCAGCGTAACAGGGGCGAACACTGAAGCTTTCTTT. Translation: CASSVTGANTEAFF. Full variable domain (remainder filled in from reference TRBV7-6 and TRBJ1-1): GAGVSQSPRYKVTKRGQDVALRCDPISGHVSLYWYRQALGQGPEFLTYFNYEAQQDKSGLPNDRFSAERPEGSISTLTIQRTEQRDSAMYRCASSVTGANTEAFFGQGTRLTVV.

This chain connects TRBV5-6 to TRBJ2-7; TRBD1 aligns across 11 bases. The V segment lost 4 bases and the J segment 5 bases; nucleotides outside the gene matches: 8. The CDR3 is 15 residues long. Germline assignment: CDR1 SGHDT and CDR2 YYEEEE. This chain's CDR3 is CASSTAGQGVNEQYF. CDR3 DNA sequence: TGTGCCAGCAGCACCGCGGGACAGGGGGTCAACGAGCAGTACTTC. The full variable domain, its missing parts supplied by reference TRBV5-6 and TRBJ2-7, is DAGVTQSPTHLIKTRGQQVTLRCSPKSGHDTVSWYQQALGQGPQFIFQYYEEEERQRGNFPDRFSGHQFPNYSSELNVNALLLGDSALYLCASSTAGQGVNEQYFGPGTRLTVT.

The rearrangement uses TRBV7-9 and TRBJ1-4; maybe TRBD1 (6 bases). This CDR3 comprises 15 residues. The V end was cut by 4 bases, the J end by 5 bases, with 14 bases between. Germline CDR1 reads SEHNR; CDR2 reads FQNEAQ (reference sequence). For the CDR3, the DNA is TGTGCCAGCAGCTCAACAGGGAAGATAAATGAAAAACTGTTTTTT. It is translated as CASSSTGKINEKLFF.

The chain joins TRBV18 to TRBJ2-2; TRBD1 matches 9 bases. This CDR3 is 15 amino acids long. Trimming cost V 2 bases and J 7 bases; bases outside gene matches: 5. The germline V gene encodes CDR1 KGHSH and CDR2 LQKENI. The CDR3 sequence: CASSPGTGLFGELFF. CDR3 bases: TGTGCCAGCTCACCAGGGACAGGGCTCTTCGGGGAGCTGTTTTTT.

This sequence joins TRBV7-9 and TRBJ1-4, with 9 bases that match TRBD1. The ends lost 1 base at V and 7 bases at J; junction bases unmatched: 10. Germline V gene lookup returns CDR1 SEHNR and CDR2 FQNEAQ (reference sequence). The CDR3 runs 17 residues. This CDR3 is CASSLVYSGTGSEKLFF. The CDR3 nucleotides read TGTGCCAGCAGCTTAGTCTATTCCGGGACAGGGAGTGAAAAACTGTTTTTT.

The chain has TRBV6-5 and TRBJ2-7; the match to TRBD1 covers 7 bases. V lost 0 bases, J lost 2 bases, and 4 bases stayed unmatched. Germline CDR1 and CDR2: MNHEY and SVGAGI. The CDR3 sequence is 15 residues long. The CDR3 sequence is CASSYSRGGAYEQYF. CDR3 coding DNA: TGTGCCAGCAGTTACTCGAGAGGGGGCGCCTACGAGCAGTACTTC.